These 13 T cell receptor beta chains came from one sample sequenced in a study of CD8 T cells in Susac syndrome. The RNA input was about 0.5 to 1 ug, and it was reverse transcribed with random hexamers. TCRdb reanalysed the immunoSEQ multiplex PCR reads using MiXCR and keeps one entry per CDR3 protein. The table has approximately 150,000 distinct CDR3 sequences, approximately 95% seen once. Sequenced sample: CD4+ T cells from PBMCs. The receptors derive from a human donor with multiple sclerosis.

The chain has TRBV7-2 and TRBJ2-1; TRBD1 might be the D (6 bases). Germline lookup yields CDR1 SGHTA and CDR2 FQGNSA. V was clipped by 7 bases and J by 4 bases, with 8 bases between them. The CDR3 runs 12 residues. The CDR3 sequence is CASNDRYNEQFF. In DNA, the CDR3 is TGTGCCAGCAACGACAGGTACAATGAGCAGTTCTTC.

The J gene is TRBJ1-5, the V gene TRBV7-2; 9 bases align to TRBD1. This CDR3 has 15 residues. In germline, CDR1 is SGHTA, CDR2 FQGNSA. With V trimmed by 5 bases and J by 7 bases, 9 bases remained unmatched. CDR3 protein: CASSPRDREGQPQHF. The CDR3 coding sequence is TGTGCCAGCAGCCCCCGGGACAGGGAAGGGCAGCCCCAGCATTTT.

This clonotype showed up just a few times. The chain couples TRBV28 to TRBJ2-6; no clear D gene. Germline values: CDR1 MDHEN, CDR2 SYDVKM. The CDR3 is made up of 15 amino acids. Trimming shortened V by 6 bases and J by 0 bases, and 9 bases separated the two germline ends. CDR3 protein: CASSRDSSGANVLTF. The CDR3 DNA is TGTGCCAGCAGCCGTGACTCCTCTGGGGCCAACGTCCTGACTTTC. Complete variable domain (other parts from reference TRBV28 and TRBJ2-6): DVKVTQSSRYLVKRTGEKVFLECVQDMDHENMFWYRQDPGLGLRLIYFSYDVKMKEKGDIPEGYSVSREKKERFSLILESASTNQTSMYLCASSRDSSGANVLTFGAGSRLTVL.

The V gene is TRBV5-4, the J gene TRBJ2-5; the match to TRBD1 covers 7 bases. The J segment lost 2 bases and the V segment lost 4 bases, leaving 5 bases of the junction unmatched. Germline V CDR1 and CDR2: SGHNT, YYREEE (reference sequence). The CDR3 is 14 amino acids. As DNA, the CDR3 is TGTGCCAGCAGCCCGGGACAGCCTCAAGAGACCCAGTACTTC. This gives the protein CASSPGQPQETQYF. The full variable domain, with the rest looked up from reference TRBV5-4 and TRBJ2-5, is ETGVTQSPTHLIKTRGQQVTLRCSSQSGHNTVSWYQQALGQGPQFIFQYYREEENGRGNFPPRFSGLQFPNYSSELNVNALELDDSALYLCASSPGQPQETQYFGPGTRLLVL.

This chain joins TRBV5-1 and TRBJ1-2; 10 bases line up with TRBD1. Germline CDR1 SGHRS, CDR2 YFSETQ. Trimming cost V 4 bases and J 4 bases; bases outside gene matches: 7. This CDR3 contains 15 residues. The CDR3 sequence is CASSLRTGGPYGYTF. The CDR3 DNA follows: TGCGCCAGCAGCCTCCGGACAGGGGGACCCTATGGCTACACCTTC. The full variable domain, rest sourced from reference TRBV5-1 and TRBJ1-2, is KAGVTQTPRYLIKTRGQQVTLSCSPISGHRSVSWYQQTPGQGLQFLFEYFSETQRNKGNFPGRFSGRQFSNSRSEMNVSTLELGDSALYLCASSLRTGGPYGYTFGSGTRLTVV.

The chain carries TRBV27 and TRBJ2-5; the D is unclear. This CDR3 comprises 14 residues. With 5 bases removed from V and 0 bases from J, the gap between germline ends came to 10 bases. From germline, CDR1 is MNHEY and CDR2 SMNVEV (reference sequence). The CDR3 spells CASSPRSNQETQYF. DNA of the CDR3: TGTGCCAGCAGTCCCCGGTCGAACCAAGAGACCCAGTACTTC.

This clonotype was counted a few times. V gene TRBV24-1 combines with J gene TRBJ2-7; 8 bases match TRBD1. This CDR3 contains 13 residues. Trimming took 6 bases from V and 3 from J; bases not matched to a gene: 3. From germline, CDR1 is KGHDR and CDR2 SFDVKD. The CDR3 DNA reads TGTGCCACCAGTTTTACAGGGGGCTACGAGCAGTACTTC. This gives the protein CATSFTGGYEQYF.

The V call is TRBV7-9, the J call TRBJ1-1; possible D gene TRBD1, 5 bases. The germline V gene encodes CDR1 SEHNR and CDR2 FQNEAQ (reference sequence). The CDR3 length is 15 residues. The V gene lost 5 bases and the J gene lost 0 bases, with 13 bases spanning the gap. The CDR3 sequence is CASSPTETVNTEAFF. CDR3 nucleotides: TGTGCCAGCAGCCCTACCGAGACAGTGAACACTGAAGCTTTCTTT.

This chain connects TRBV5-5 to TRBJ2-2; D unclear. CDR1 is SGHKS, CDR2 YYEKEE, per germline (reference sequence). The ends were cut back, 4 bases at V and 7 bases at J, with 8 bases in the middle. This CDR3 has 12 residues. The CDR3 loop reads CASSRWDGELFF. DNA of the CDR3: TGTGCCAGCAGCCGCTGGGACGGGGAGCTGTTTTTT.

The genes are TRBV6-1 and TRBJ2-5; no definite D call. The CDR3 length is 13 residues. Trimming pared 3 bases from V and 5 bases from J, leaving 10 bases between. CDR1 is MNHNS, CDR2 SASEGT, per germline. The CDR3 here is CASSDLGRETQYF. The CDR3 DNA reads TGTGCCAGCAGTGACCTCGGACGGGAGACCCAGTACTTC.

The rearrangement links TRBV27 to TRBJ1-2, with 7 positions matching TRBD1. This CDR3 has 14 amino acids. CDR1 is MNHEY, CDR2 SMNVEV, per germline (reference sequence). Germline trimming cut 5 bases from V and 4 bases from J; bases unmatched to any gene: 7. The CDR3 protein is CASSPRQGLYGYTF. In DNA form, the CDR3 reads TGTGCCAGCAGTCCCCGACAGGGCCTCTATGGCTACACCTTC.

CDR3 sequence: CSAFPSAGPNYGYTF. The CDR3 nucleotides are TGCAGTGCTTTCCCCTCGGCCGGGCCCAACTATGGCTACACCTTC. The rearrangement joins TRBV20-1 to TRBJ1-2; D call uncertain. The germline V and J ends were trimmed by 5 bases and 2 bases, with 18 bases remaining between them. The CDR3 is made up of 15 amino acids. Germline V gene data show CDR1 as DFQATT and CDR2 as SNEGSKA (reference sequence).

The chain has TRBV29-1 and TRBJ2-5; a weak D match, TRBD2 (7 bases). The V gene lost 6 bases and the J gene lost 5 bases, with 13 bases spanning the gap. The CDR3 length is 12 residues. CDR1 and CDR2 (germline): SQVTM, ANQGSEA. The CDR3 reads CSVDGGPETQYF. In DNA, the CDR3 is TGCAGCGTCGACGGGGGGCCGGAGACCCAGTACTTC.